This T cell receptor beta chain was captured in a study of monozygotic twins with inflammatory bowel disease. Findings and caveats of the study: Using the inverse Simpson index, IBD patients had lower TCRbeta diversity than healthy co-twins. Relative to healthy twins, IBD patients had fewer clonotypes in common with others, a gap that was especially apparent with disease activity.

The input for each TCR library was 3,500 to 4,000 ng of total RNA. Following a re-call of the 5' RACE reads, TCRdb has one entry per CDR3 protein and lacks DNA. This listing includes around 450,000 distinct CDR3 sequences. The CDR3 is 14 amino acids. About this clonotype: Its antigen is unknown.

The sequenced material came from blood. V and J are TRBV12-3 or TRBV12-4 and TRBJ2-3; no DNA is available, so the TRBD2 call from TCRdb remains unchecked. The clonotype originates from a human donor with ulcerative colitis or Crohn's disease, or a healthy co-twin of an affected twin (not recorded which). The chain's CDR3 is CASSLGGGLDTQYF.